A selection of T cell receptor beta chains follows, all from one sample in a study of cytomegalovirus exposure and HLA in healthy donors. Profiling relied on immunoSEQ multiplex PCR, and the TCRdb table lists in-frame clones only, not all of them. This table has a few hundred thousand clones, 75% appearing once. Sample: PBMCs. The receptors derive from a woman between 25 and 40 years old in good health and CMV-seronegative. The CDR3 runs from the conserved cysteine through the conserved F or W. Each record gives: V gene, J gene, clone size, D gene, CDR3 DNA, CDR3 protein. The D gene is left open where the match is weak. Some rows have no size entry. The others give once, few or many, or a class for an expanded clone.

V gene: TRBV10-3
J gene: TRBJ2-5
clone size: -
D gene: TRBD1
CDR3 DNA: TGTGCCATCAGTGGGACAGGGGGAGAGACCCAGTACTTC
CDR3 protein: CAISGTGGETQYF

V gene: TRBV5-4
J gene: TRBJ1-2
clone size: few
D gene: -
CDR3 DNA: TGTGCCAGTGAACACAAGGGAGACTGGTTCTATGGCTACACCTTC
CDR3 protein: CASEHKGDWFYGYTF

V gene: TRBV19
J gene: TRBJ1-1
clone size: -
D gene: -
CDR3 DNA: TGTGCCAGTAGAGGACAGTTGAACACTGAAGCTTTCTTT
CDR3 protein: CASRGQLNTEAFF

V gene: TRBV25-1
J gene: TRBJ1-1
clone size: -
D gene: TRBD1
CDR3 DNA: TGTGCCAGCATAACAGGGGCGAACACTGAAGCTTTCTTT
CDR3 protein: CASITGANTEAFF

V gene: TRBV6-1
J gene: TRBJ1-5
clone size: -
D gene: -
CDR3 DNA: TGTGCCAGCAGTACAGACAGTAGCAATCAGCCCCAGCATTTT
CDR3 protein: CASSTDSSNQPQHF

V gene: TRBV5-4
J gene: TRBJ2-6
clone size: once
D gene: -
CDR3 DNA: TGTGCCAGCAGCATCCCTGGCGGCGCTGGGGCCAACGTCCTGACTTTC
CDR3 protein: CASSIPGGAGANVLTF

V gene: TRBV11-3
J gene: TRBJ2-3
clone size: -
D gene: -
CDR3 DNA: TGTGCCAGCAGCCCTCGGGGTAGCTTTATCACAGATACGCAGTATTTT
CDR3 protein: CASSPRGSFITDTQYF

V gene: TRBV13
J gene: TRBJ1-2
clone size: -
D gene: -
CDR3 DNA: TGTGCCAGCAGCTTAGGAGTGAGTGGCTACACCTTC
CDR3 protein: CASSLGVSGYTF

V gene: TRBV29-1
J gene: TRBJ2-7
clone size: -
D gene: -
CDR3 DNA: TGCAGCGTCGATTTTTCAGGGGGGTACCGACCCTACGAGCAGTACTTC
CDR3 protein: CSVDFSGGYRPYEQYF

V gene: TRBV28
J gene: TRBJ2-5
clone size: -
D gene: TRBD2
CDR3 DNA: TGTGCCAGCAGTTCTGCGGGGGCGGGAGGGGAGGGGGAGACCCAGTACTTC
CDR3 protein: CASSSAGAGGEGETQYF

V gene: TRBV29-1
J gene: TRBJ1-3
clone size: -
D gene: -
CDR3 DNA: TGCAGCGTTGAACGGGTTCGCGCTGGAAACACCATATATTTT
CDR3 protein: CSVERVRAGNTIYF

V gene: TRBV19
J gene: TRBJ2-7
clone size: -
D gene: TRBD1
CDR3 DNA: TGTGTCAGTAGTATGGGACAGGGGGCGCAGTACCCCTACGAGCAGTACTTC
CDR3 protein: CVSSMGQGAQYPYEQYF

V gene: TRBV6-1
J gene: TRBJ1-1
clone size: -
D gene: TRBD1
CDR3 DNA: TGTGCCAGCAGGAAGGACAGGGAGGCCACTGAAGCTTTCTTT
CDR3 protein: CASRKDREATEAFF

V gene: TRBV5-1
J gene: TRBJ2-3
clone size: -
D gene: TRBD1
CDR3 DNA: TGCGCCAGCAGCTTCATATTGACAGGGGGCACAGATACGCAGTATTTT
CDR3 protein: CASSFILTGGTDTQYF

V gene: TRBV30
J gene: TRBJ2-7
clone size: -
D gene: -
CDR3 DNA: TGTGCCTGGAGTGTAGGGAGTGCCGAGCAGTACTTC
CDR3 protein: CAWSVGSAEQYF

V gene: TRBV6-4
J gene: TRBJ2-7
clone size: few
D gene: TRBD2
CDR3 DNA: TGTGCCAGAGGGACGGGAGGGCCGAAAGAGCAGTACTTC
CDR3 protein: CARGTGGPKEQYF

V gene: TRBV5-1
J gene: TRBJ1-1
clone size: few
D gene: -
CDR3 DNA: TGCGCCAGCAGCTTGCCAGGGAACACTGAAGCTTTCTTT
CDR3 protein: CASSLPGNTEAFF

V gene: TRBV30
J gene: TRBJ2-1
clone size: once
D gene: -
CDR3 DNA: TGTGCCTGGAAGGCGTCTAGATTTAACAATGAGCAGTTCTTC
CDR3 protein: CAWKASRFNNEQFF

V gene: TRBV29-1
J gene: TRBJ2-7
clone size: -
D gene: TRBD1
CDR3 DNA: TGCAGCGTTGCGCCGACAGGGAGTGGAAACGAGCAGTACTTC
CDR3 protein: CSVAPTGSGNEQYF

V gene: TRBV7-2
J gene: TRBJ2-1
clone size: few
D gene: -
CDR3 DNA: TGTGCCAGCAGCTTAGGTTGGGCAATCAATGAGCAGTTCTTC
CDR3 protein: CASSLGWAINEQFF

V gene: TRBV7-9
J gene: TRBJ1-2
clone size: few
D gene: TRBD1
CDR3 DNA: TGTGCCAGCAGCAGACAGGGCGGAAACTATGGCTACACCTTC
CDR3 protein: CASSRQGGNYGYTF

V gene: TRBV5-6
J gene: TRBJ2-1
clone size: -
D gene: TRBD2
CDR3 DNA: TGTGCCAGCAGCTTAGCTAGGGTGGCTAGCGGTTACAATGAGCAGTTCTTC
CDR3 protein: CASSLARVASGYNEQFF

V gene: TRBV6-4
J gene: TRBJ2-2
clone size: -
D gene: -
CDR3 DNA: TGTGACAGCAGTGCATCTAGCACCGGGGAGCTGTTTTTT
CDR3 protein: CDSSASSTGELFF

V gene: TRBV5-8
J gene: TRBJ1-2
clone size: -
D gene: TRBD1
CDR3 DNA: TGTGCCAGCAGCTTGGGCCCCGGGACAGGCTATGGCTACACCTTC
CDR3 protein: CASSLGPGTGYGYTF

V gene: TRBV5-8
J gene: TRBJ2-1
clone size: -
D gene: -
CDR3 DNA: TGTGCCAGCAGCCCGGGTTCTAGCTCCTACAATGAGCAGTTCTTC
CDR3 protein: CASSPGSSSYNEQFF

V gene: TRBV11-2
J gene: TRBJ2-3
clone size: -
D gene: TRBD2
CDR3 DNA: TGTGCCAGCAGCTTAGCTGCGCGGGGGTACACAGATACGCAGTATTTT
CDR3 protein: CASSLAARGYTDTQYF

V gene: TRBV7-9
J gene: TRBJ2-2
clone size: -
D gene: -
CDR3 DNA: TGTTCCAGCAGCTCGGGGGACACCGGGGAGCTGTTTTTT
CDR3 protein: CSSSSGDTGELFF

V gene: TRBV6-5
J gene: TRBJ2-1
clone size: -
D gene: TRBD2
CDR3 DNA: TGTGCCAGCAGCCTATCAGCGGGGTACAATGAGCAGTTCTTC
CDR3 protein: CASSLSAGYNEQFF

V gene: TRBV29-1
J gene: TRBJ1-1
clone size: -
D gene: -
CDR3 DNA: TGCAGCGTTACCGGGACAAGGACTGCTGAAGCTTTCTTT
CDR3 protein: CSVTGTRTAEAFF

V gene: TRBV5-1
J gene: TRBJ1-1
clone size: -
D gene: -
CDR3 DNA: TGCGCCAGCAGCTTGGCGCAGGGGAACACTGAAGCTTTCTTT
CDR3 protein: CASSLAQGNTEAFF

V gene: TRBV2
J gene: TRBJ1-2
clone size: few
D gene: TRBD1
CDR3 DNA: TGTGCCAGCGTGCTCAGACAGGGGCGCGACTATGGCTACACCTTC
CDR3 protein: CASVLRQGRDYGYTF

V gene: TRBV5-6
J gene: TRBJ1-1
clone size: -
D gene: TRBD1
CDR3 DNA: TGTGCCAGCAGCTTTCCAGGGGGTGCTGAAGCTTTCTTT
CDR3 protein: CASSFPGGAEAFF

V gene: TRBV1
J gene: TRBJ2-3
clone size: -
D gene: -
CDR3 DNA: TGCACCAGCAGCCAAGGACCGGGACTAGCGGGGGTCCTACAGGATACGCAGTATTTT
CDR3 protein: CTSSQGPGLAGVLQDTQYF

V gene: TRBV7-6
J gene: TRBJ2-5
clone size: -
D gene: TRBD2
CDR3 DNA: TGTGCCAGCAGTCCCGGACTAGCGGGAGGGATGGAGACCCAGTACTTC
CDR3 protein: CASSPGLAGGMETQYF

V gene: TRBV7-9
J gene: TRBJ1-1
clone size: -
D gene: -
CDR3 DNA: TGTGCCAGCAGCTTAGTGACAGTGACAGACACTGAAGCTTTCTTT
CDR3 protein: CASSLVTVTDTEAFF

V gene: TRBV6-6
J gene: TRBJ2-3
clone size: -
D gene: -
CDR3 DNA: TGTGCCAGCGACTTTCGGAGCACAGATACGCAGTATTTT
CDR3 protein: CASDFRSTDTQYF

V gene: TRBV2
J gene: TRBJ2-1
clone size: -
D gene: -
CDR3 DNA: TGTGCCAGCAGTGAAGTCTACGCCTACAATGAGCAGTTCTTC
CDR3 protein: CASSEVYAYNEQFF